Below, 10 T cell receptor beta chains from the same sample are listed, as sequenced in a study of shared clonotypes between healthy human individuals. The data were produced by immunoSEQ multiplex PCR, yet TCRdb's version contains in-frame clones alone and is incomplete. There are more than 2,000,000 clones in the sample; around nine tenths occur only once, and over 0.12% lies in the top ten. Sequenced material: naive CD4+ T cells sorted from blood. Subset: CD45RA+ positively selected. Receptors originate from a man younger than 30 in good health.

The chain carries TRBV18 and TRBJ2-3; the match to TRBD2 covers 8 bases. Germline V gives CDR1 KGHSH, CDR2 LQKENI. This CDR3 has 13 amino acids. Trimming cost V 4 bases and J 4 bases; bases outside gene matches: 1. The CDR3: CASSQGLADTQYF. The DNA of the CDR3 is TGTGCCAGCTCACAGGGACTAGCAGATACGCAGTATTTT.

A note on this clone: At the DNA level, this CDR3 is encoded by other sequences in the same sample as well. This sequence joins TRBV2 and TRBJ2-7, with D hard to call. CDR3 length equals 11 residues. V was pared by 0 bases and J by 7 bases, with 4 bases between. From germline, CDR1 is SNHLY and CDR2 FYNNEI. The CDR3 DNA reads TGTGCCAGCAGTGAAGCGAGGGAGCAGTACTTC. This codes for CASSEAREQYF.

Regarding this clone: Other DNA sequences in the sample encode the same CDR3. V is TRBV6-1 and J is TRBJ1-2; D uncertain. This CDR3 has 12 amino acids. Looked up from germline, CDR1 is MNHNS and CDR2 is SASEGT. Trimming removed 1 base at V and 3 bases at J, with 3 bases between. CDR3 protein: CASSEVDYGYTF. DNA of the CDR3: TGTGCCAGCAGTGAAGTTGACTATGGCTACACCTTC.

This chain uses TRBV5-1 with TRBJ1-2; TRBD1 might be the D (6 bases). Germline loops: CDR1 SGHRS, CDR2 YFSETQ. V was cut by 4 bases and J by 10 bases, with 11 bases left in between. The CDR3 covers 11 residues. Here the CDR3 DNA reads TGCGCCAGCAGCGCGGACAGATCCTACACCTTC. The encoded protein is CASSADRSYTF.

The V gene is TRBV7-2, the J gene TRBJ2-1; TRBD2 matches 8 bases. CDR1 is SGHTA, CDR2 FQGNSA, per germline. The CDR3 totals 16 residues. Trimming cost V 4 bases and J 0 bases; bases outside gene matches: 5. The CDR3 protein is CASSSRAGASYNEQFF. For the CDR3, the DNA is TGTGCCAGCAGCTCCCGAGCGGGAGCCTCCTACAATGAGCAGTTCTTC.

To note about this clone: The conserved final phenylalanine or tryptophan is absent from the CDR3, which likely points to a read error. The chain recombines TRBV30 with TRBJ2-7; 10 nucleotides align to TRBD1. The V gene end was trimmed by 3 bases and the J gene end by 6 bases; junction bases not matched to a gene: 8. Germline assignment: CDR1 GTSNPN and CDR2 SVGIG (reference sequence). This CDR3 has 14 residues. The DNA for the CDR3 is TGTGCCTGGAGCGGCGGGGACAGGGGTTTCGAGCAGTACCTC. Its protein is CAWSGGDRGFEQYL.

The rearrangement joins TRBV6-1 to TRBJ2-3, with 9 nucleotides matching TRBD1. The CDR3 has 14 residues. The trim removed 5 bases at V and 4 bases at J, leaving 4 bases unmatched. Germline V gives CDR1 MNHNS, CDR2 SASEGT. CDR3 DNA: TGTGCCAGCAGTCCGGGACAGGGCCCAGATACGCAGTATTTT. Translation gives CASSPGQGPDTQYF.

Notes on this clone: This sample includes further DNA sequences coding for the same CDR3. The rearrangement joins TRBV5-1 to TRBJ1-2, with D perhaps TRBD1 (5 bases). Germline-derived CDR1 and CDR2 are SGHRS and YFSETQ. The CDR3 is 12 amino acids. Trimming removed 5 bases at V and 3 bases at J, with 8 bases between. CDR3 in amino acids: CASRGGDYGYTF. Here the CDR3 DNA reads TGCGCCAGCAGGGGGGGAGACTATGGCTACACCTTC.

V gene TRBV6-5 combines with J gene TRBJ2-7; D possibly corresponds to TRBD1 (5 bases). Germline lookup yields CDR1 MNHEY and CDR2 SVGAGI. CDR3 length: 16 amino acids. V lost 4 bases, J lost 5 bases, and 21 bases lay in between. In DNA, the CDR3 is TGTGCCAGCAGTTCAGCCACTTTAGGGGCTAGAGACGAGCAGTACTTC. It encodes CASSSATLGARDEQYF.

The chain carries TRBV6-5 and TRBJ2-7, with 8 bases that match TRBD2. V was clipped by 6 bases and J by 4 bases; unmatched bases: 8. CDR3 length: 14 residues. Germline values: CDR1 MNHEY, CDR2 SVGAGI. The CDR3 is CASRLAGTSYEQYF. The DNA for the CDR3 is TGTGCCAGCAGATTAGCGGGAACGAGTTACGAGCAGTACTTC.